The sequence of this T cell receptor beta chain was determined in a study of T-cell reconstitution after alpha-beta-depleted transplantation in children. A library of TCRbeta sequences, prepared with unique molecular identifiers, was generated. TCRdb reprocessed the PCR reads with MiXCR, giving one entry per CDR3 protein. The sample contains 900,000 or so distinct CDR3 sequences, about 16% of which appear only once. Material: PBMCs, mostly from graft donor cells, obtained 360 days after TCRalphabeta/CD19-depleted stem cell transplant. The clonotype was recovered from a male patient aged 10 to 17 who had a stem cell transplant for acute lymphoblastic leukemia, so the T cells may come from the graft donor.

CDR3 nucleotides: TGCAGCACGGGCTTCCGCGGCCTCACAGATACGCAGTATTTT. Amino acid sequence: CSTGFRGLTDTQYF. The chain links TRBV29-1 to TRBJ2-3; D is ambiguous. The CDR3 runs to 14 residues. Looked up from germline, CDR1 is SQVTM and CDR2 is ANQGSEA. The V and J ends lost 8 bases and 2 bases respectively, with 17 bases between them.